This T cell receptor (beta chain) was sequenced for a study of technical replicates of blood from a handful of donors. The method was immunoSEQ multiplex PCR; TCRdb's version includes in-frame clones alone and lacks a portion of them. Of 50,000 to 70,000 clones listed, about 86% are singletons. The CDR3 length is 13 residues. V lost 1 base and J lost 5; bases outside the gene matches: 2. Germline CDR1 reads MGHRA; CDR2 reads YSYEKL. The sequence was obtained from a human donor in good health. Some clones in this sample may be carry-over from other donors' samples. This chain links TRBV4-1 with TRBJ2-7, with 7 bases lining up with TRBD2. Sequencing was performed on PBMCs. The CDR3 sequence: CASSQGAGDEQYF. For the CDR3, the DNA is TGCGCCAGCAGCCAAGGCGCGGGGGACGAGCAGTACTTC.